This TCR beta chain is from a study of T-cell memory formation after mild COVID-19. Study-level results: Mostly located in CM and EM were contracting CD4+ clones, with contracting CD8+ clones located in EMRA. Day 15 to 85 contracting clones showed balanced CD4/CD8; later expanders leaned CD4+. Day 37-peaking second-wave clones had unconfirmed SARS-CoV-2 specificity.

The 5'RACE method, run with constant-segment primers, produced TCR alpha and TCR beta cDNA libraries (carrying sample barcodes and UMIs). TCRdb re-called the 5' RACE reads through MiXCR, storing one row per CDR3 protein. This repertoire shows fewer than 60,000 distinct CDR3 sequences, about 30% found once; its top ten account for around 40%. CDR3 size: 16 residues. Per germline, CDR1 KGHDR and CDR2 SFDVKD. V shed 4 bases and J shed 1 base, with 13 bases lying between them. This clonotype was picked up a small number of times. Antigen unknown. J is TRBJ2-1 and V is TRBV24-1; D unresolved. Sample: PBMCs or a T cell subset sorted from them (not recorded which). This sequence originates from a man aged 18 to 29 who had mild COVID-19 (a few samples of this study predate the infection). Cell type and time point are not known. The CDR3 sequence is CATSERYGDSYNEQFF. In DNA form, the CDR3 reads TGTGCCACCAGTGAAAGGTACGGTGATTCCTACAATGAGCAGTTCTTC.